A selection of T cell receptor beta chains follows, all from one sample in a study of T-cell reconstitution after alpha-beta-depleted transplantation in children. Each CDR3 protein is one row after TCRdb ran MiXCR on the PCR reads. The sample shows about 610,000 distinct CDR3 sequences, about 11% of them seen only once. The sample in question was PBMCs from the stem cell graft donor, obtained from the stem cell graft. All receptors come from a human donor who donated a stem cell graft to a child with acute myeloid leukemia. Both conserved end residues are part of each CDR3. Fields, in order: D gene, J gene, V gene, clone size, CDR3 protein, CDR3 DNA. D genes are given only for firm matches. A row's size may be missing; if present it is once, few, many or a size class.

D: TRBD2; J: TRBJ2-1; V: TRBV5-1; size: few; CDR3: CASSLVVAGNNEQFF; DNA: TGCGCCAGCAGCTTGGTAGTAGCGGGAAACAATGAGCAGTTCTTC
D: NA; J: TRBJ2-1; V: TRBV7-2; size: many; CDR3: CASSLGRTYNEQFF; DNA: TGTGCCAGCAGCTTAGGGCGGACCTACAATGAGCAGTTCTTC
D: TRBD1; J: TRBJ1-5; V: TRBV11-2; size: few; CDR3: CASNREIRGQPQNQPQHF; DNA: TGTGCCAGCAACCGAGAGATAAGGGGGCAGCCTCAGAATCAGCCCCAGCATTTT
D: NA; J: TRBJ1-1; V: TRBV27; size: many; CDR3: CASSLGVGTEAFF; DNA: TGTGCCAGCAGTTTAGGGGTGGGGACTGAAGCTTTCTTT
D: TRBD1; J: TRBJ1-1; V: TRBV12-3/TRBV12-4; size: few; CDR3: CASTLTGITEAFF; DNA: TGTGCCAGCACGCTGACAGGGATCACTGAAGCTTTCTTT
D: NA; J: TRBJ2-1; V: TRBV3-1; size: NA; CDR3: CASSQDHSGSLEFF; DNA: TGTGCCAGCAGCCAAGATCATAGCGGCTCCCTGGAGTTCTTC
D: TRBD1; J: TRBJ1-1; V: TRBV5-1; size: few; CDR3: CASSWDRRGLEAFF; DNA: TGCGCCAGCAGCTGGGACAGGAGGGGCCTTGAAGCTTTCTTT
D: TRBD1; J: TRBJ2-7; V: TRBV20-1; size: NA; CDR3: CSALNLQGDSYEQYF; DNA: TGCAGTGCTCTCAACCTACAGGGGGACTCCTACGAGCAGTACTTC
D: TRBD1; J: TRBJ1-1; V: TRBV7-2; size: once; CDR3: CASSLRPMTGYEAFF; DNA: TGTGCCAGCAGCCTACGCCCTATGACAGGGTATGAAGCTTTCTTT
D: TRBD1; J: TRBJ2-7; V: TRBV2; size: NA; CDR3: CASSDPGTVDYEQYF; DNA: TGTGCCAGCAGTGACCCTGGGACAGTCGACTACGAGCAGTACTTC
D: TRBD2; J: TRBJ2-1; V: TRBV28; size: many; CDR3: CASSLAGGGKDEQFF; DNA: TGTGCCAGCAGTTTAGCGGGAGGGGGGAAGGATGAGCAGTTCTTC
D: TRBD2; J: TRBJ2-3; V: TRBV6-5; size: NA; CDR3: CASSLQREGLGTDTQYF; DNA: TGTGCCAGCAGTCTCCAGCGGGAGGGCCTGGGCACAGATACGCAGTATTTT
D: NA; J: TRBJ2-5; V: TRBV20-1; size: few; CDR3: CSAPPSGLETQYF; DNA: TGCAGTGCCCCCCCCAGCGGCCTAGAGACCCAGTACTTC
D: NA; J: TRBJ2-7; V: TRBV6-5; size: NA; CDR3: CASSYGGSGEQYF; DNA: TGTGCCAGCAGTTACGGAGGGAGTGGCGAGCAGTACTTC
D: NA; J: TRBJ1-5; V: TRBV6-5; size: NA; CDR3: CASSPTWSDGGSNQPQHF; DNA: TGTGCCAGCAGCCCTACGTGGTCTGATGGGGGTAGCAATCAGCCCCAGCATTTT
D: TRBD1; J: TRBJ2-5; V: TRBV29-1; size: NA; CDR3: CSVLKTGGEGRQETQYF; DNA: TGCAGCGTTCTAAAGACAGGGGGCGAGGGTCGCCAAGAGACCCAGTACTTC
D: TRBD1; J: TRBJ2-5; V: TRBV7-2; size: few; CDR3: CASSSSGQGRMETQYF; DNA: TGTGCCAGCAGCTCTTCGGGACAGGGCAGGATGGAGACCCAGTACTTC